This TCR beta chain is from a study of beta chain features in type 1 diabetes (dated by TCRdb to 2016 to 2018). Regarding the research as a whole: Mean age, gender distribution, total cell number and subset yield were not different between patients and healthy donors. A total of some 100,000,000 sorted cells were examined across all samples, and the number of cells per subset was strongly correlated with RNA yield. In the study, TCRB repertoires of sorted circulating CD4+ T cell subsets from recently diagnosed type 1 diabetes patients were compared with those of matched healthy donors. Regulatory and stem cell-like memory subsets were isolated from only 8 patients and roughly eight healthy donors, whereas naive and central memory subsets came from all 30 or so donors.

Each donor gave one peripheral blood draw, roughly 120 mL on average, collected into heparinised tubes. A BD FACSAria II and a panel including CD45RO, CCR7, CD25, CD127, CD95 and CD27 were used to sort naive, central memory, regulatory and stem cell-like memory CD4+ T cells. Every sorted population had a purity above 95%. PBMCs were isolated right away by Lymphoprep density gradient centrifugation and were stained directly, without culture. To minimize batch effects, samples were stained and sorted in pairs, one healthy donor with one patient per experiment. The paper as a whole reports these results and caveats: Naive, central memory and regulatory TCRB repertoires appeared to be more similar among patients than among healthy donors. Because cDNA was sequenced instead of genomic DNA, activated cells with high expression could be over-represented, although the groups did not differ in activation or CD3 levels. Type 1 diabetes patients showed a moderate but significant shortening of TCRB CDR3 length in all four CD4+ subsets. PCR may preferentially amplify shorter templates, but because patient and control samples were amplified and corrected together, any resulting skew would affect both groups equally. Patients with type 1 diabetes made fewer insertions and deleted more nucleotides at VDJ recombination sites, implying thymic rearrangement abnormalities. Because the HLA sub-analyses included only small numbers of individuals, any influence of HLA type on TCRB rearrangement was left unresolved.

Spanning cysteine to phenylalanine, the CDR3 consists of 15 amino acids. The only DNA kept is the CDR3, 45 bases in frame from the first base. V loses 4 bases at its end and J loses 9 bases; junction bases beyond the gene matches: 11. From the germline V gene (reference sequence), CDR1 is SGHNT and CDR2 is YYREEE. Notes on this clone: Its antigen is still unknown. Base quality data are lacking; no much larger clone is found one base away.

The High Capacity cDNA Reverse Transcription Kit was used to reverse transcribe all of the isolated RNA, meaning that expressed TCRB transcripts were what got sequenced. Naive, central memory and regulatory T cell samples underwent deep immunoSEQ sequencing, averaging approximately 3.5 million total reads per sample. Sorted cells were lysed in RLT buffer and RNA was extracted with DNase-treated RNeasy Micro or Mini kits, depending on cell number. Each cell subset was processed separately to prevent cross-contamination, with patient and healthy donor samples processed together. The immunoSEQ multiplex PCR was used to amplify TCRB sequences from cDNA, generating 87-bp fragments that spanned the CDR3 region. Sequencing of the amplicons was performed on the Illumina HiSeq platform. On the authors' methods: PCR bias was computationally corrected using synthetic template baselines, reads within Hamming distance 2 were collapsed, and singletons that could not be merged were discarded. Reads were aligned to IMGT to assign V, D and J genes, CDR3 length, and insertions or deletions at six rearrangement sites. Clonotype counts were normalized to sorted cell number within each subset before computing true diversity and Gini coefficients with the tcR R package. The overlap coefficient, calculated on TCRB nucleotide sequences, was used to measure repertoire sharing. TCRdb took over this immuneACCESS table, retaining in-frame rearrangements with V and J assigned. Such tables are incomplete; in checked studies, under half of the missing clones stem from an unresolved V gene, and the remainder is unexplained. From that table come the V and J calls and clone size; the DNA was used to work out D and trimming. The table for this sample lists about 45,000 clones; about 51% of them were counted only once. Approximately 2.1% of the sample goes to the ten largest clones.

The sample comprised Tregs from blood. In light of the paper, this sample's cell subset or site label describes: regulatory CD4+ T cells. This clonotype was sampled from a woman aged 18-29 years in good health. The chain uses TRBV5-4 and TRBJ2-1; the central 9 bases match TRBD2. CDR3 protein: CASSQSGGRAGEQFF. In nucleotides, the sequence is TGTGCCAGCAGCCAGAGTGGCGGGAGGGCCGGTGAGCAGTTCTTC.